Each of the 8 T cell receptor beta chains below was sequenced from the same sample in a study of T cell responses to AZD1222 COVID-19 vaccine. The repertoire was sequenced with immunoSEQ multiplex PCR; TCRdb's copy has only in-frame clones and lacks some. The repertoire holds just under 95,000 clones, with 88% as singletons. The specimen was peripheral blood, collected on day 0 of AZD1222 vaccination. The receptors stem from an adult in good health.

This clone was recorded once. The gene calls are TRBV5-4 and TRBJ1-2, with TRBD1 matching 7 bases. Germline-derived CDR1 and CDR2 are SGHNT and YYREEE (reference sequence). V was clipped by 6 bases and J by 7 bases; unmatched bases: 15. The CDR3 spans 15 residues. Here the CDR3 DNA reads TGTGCCAGCACCCCCAAGGGGGCAGGGGACAGTGGCTACACCTTC. It specifies CASTPKGAGDSGYTF.

This clone was counted a few times. This sequence joins TRBV10-2 and TRBJ1-1; weak D call: TRBD1 (6 bases). The V end lost 6 bases, the J end lost 4 bases, and 18 bases lay between the germline ends. The CDR3 covers 15 residues. The germline gives CDR1 WSHSY, CDR2 SAAADI. The CDR3: CASRGTIVLGTEAFF. The CDR3 region has the DNA TGCGCCAGCAGGGGGACAATAGTCCTTGGCACTGAAGCTTTCTTT.

V is TRBV28 and J is TRBJ2-7, with TRBD2 identical over 9 bases. The ends lost 8 bases at V and 1 base at J; junction bases unmatched: 6. Germline CDR1 MDHEN, CDR2 SYDVKM. The CDR3 is made up of 14 amino acids. Here the CDR3 reads CASRGGVMSYEQYF. In nucleotides, the CDR3 is TGTGCCAGCCGCGGGGGGGTCATGTCCTACGAGCAGTACTTC.

The chain is built from TRBV30 and TRBJ1-2; perhaps TRBD1 as D (6 bases). Germline V gene lookup returns CDR1 GTSNPN and CDR2 SVGIG (reference sequence). This CDR3 comprises 13 residues. Trimming removed 2 bases at V and 8 bases at J, with 15 bases between. CDR3 loop: CAWSSTGSVGYTF. The CDR3 DNA follows: TGTGCCTGGAGTAGCACAGGGTCTGTGGGCTACACCTTC. The variable domain in full, with the rest retrieved from reference TRBV30 and TRBJ1-2, is SQTIHQWPATLVQPVGSPLSLECTVEGTSNPNLYWYRQAAGRGLQLLFYSVGIGQISSEVPQNLSASRPQDRQFILSSKKLLLSDSGFYLCAWSSTGSVGYTFGSGTRLTVV.

The chain employs TRBV4-2 and TRBJ2-1, with 9 bases lining up with TRBD2. The CDR3 contains 15 residues. The ends lost 6 bases at V and 6 bases at J; junction bases unmatched: 9. Germline CDR1 and CDR2: LGHNA and YNFKEQ. The CDR3 DNA follows: TGTGCCAGCAGTGTGGCGGGGGGGCCATCCAATGAGCAGTTCTTC. This encodes CASSVAGGPSNEQFF.

The genes are TRBV5-1 and TRBJ1-1; D uncertain. Deletions cut 0 bases from V and 3 bases from J, with 9 bases between. This CDR3 contains 14 residues. Per germline, CDR1 SGHRS and CDR2 YFSETQ. The DNA of the CDR3 is TGCGCCAGCAGCTTGGGGTCGAGGGACACTGAAGCTTTCTTT. Residues: CASSLGSRDTEAFF.

The rearrangement uses TRBV7-9 and TRBJ2-1; D might be TRBD1 or TRBD2, each matching 6 bases. Trimming cost V 2 bases and J 8 bases, with 13 bases left between them. Germline lookup yields CDR1 SEHNR and CDR2 FQNEAQ (reference sequence). The CDR3 contains 14 residues. As DNA, the CDR3 is TGTGCCAGCAGCTTATTAGAAGGGGGGTATGAGCAGTTCTTC. It codes for CASSLLEGGYEQFF.

The rearrangement joins TRBV6-5 to TRBJ2-5, with D possibly called TRBD1 or TRBD2 (5 bases each). This CDR3 has 15 residues. V lost 0 bases and J lost 4, with 12 bases in between. CDR1 and CDR2 from the germline V gene are MNHEY and SVGAGI. The CDR3 nucleotides read TGTGCCAGCAGTTACTCTGAGAGGGGTGGAGAGACCCAGTACTTC. Translation gives CASSYSERGGETQYF.